Listed below are T cell receptor beta chains from one sample, sequenced in a study of blood T cell repertoires in COVID-19. Clones were sequenced by immunoSEQ multiplex PCR, and TCRdb holds only the in-frame ones, with some missing. The table includes about 150,000 clones, around 83% detected once. Sequenced: peripheral blood. The receptors were gathered from a woman in her sixties or seventies with acute or convalescent COVID-19. Both conserved end residues are part of each CDR3. A D gene is named only where the DNA matches it firmly. The size of a clone is reported for some rows only, either as once, few or many, or as a class for expanded clones.

d_gene: NA
abundance: few
v_gene: TRBV7-9
j_gene: TRBJ1-1
CDR3nt: TGTGCCAGCAGCTCCTCCCCGAACACTGAAGCTTTCTTT
CDR3aa: CASSSSPNTEAFF

d_gene: NA
abundance: once
v_gene: TRBV18
j_gene: TRBJ2-2
CDR3nt: TGTGCCAGCTCACCACCGCCGCGGGGAAGCACCGGGGAGCTGTTTTTT
CDR3aa: CASSPPPRGSTGELFF

d_gene: NA
abundance: NA
v_gene: TRBV7-9
j_gene: TRBJ1-6
CDR3nt: TGTGCCAGCAGCTCGGCAGGGGATTCACCCCTCCACTTT
CDR3aa: CASSSAGDSPLHF

d_gene: NA
abundance: NA
v_gene: TRBV28
j_gene: TRBJ2-3
CDR3nt: TGTGCCAGCACCCCTGAGGGGGGCACAGATACGCAGTATTTT
CDR3aa: CASTPEGGTDTQYF

d_gene: TRBD2
abundance: NA
v_gene: TRBV30
j_gene: TRBJ2-1
CDR3nt: TGTGCCTGGAGTTTGGGCGGGGGGGCGAATGAGCAGTTCTTC
CDR3aa: CAWSLGGGANEQFF

d_gene: TRBD1
abundance: NA
v_gene: TRBV28
j_gene: TRBJ1-3
CDR3nt: TGTGCCAGCAGTCCAGGGGGCTCTGGAAACACCATATATTTT
CDR3aa: CASSPGGSGNTIYF

d_gene: TRBD1
abundance: NA
v_gene: TRBV5-1
j_gene: TRBJ1-6
CDR3nt: TGCGCCAGCAGCCACGACAGGGCCAATTCACCCCTCCACTTT
CDR3aa: CASSHDRANSPLHF

d_gene: TRBD1
abundance: NA
v_gene: TRBV4-2
j_gene: TRBJ1-2
CDR3nt: TGTGCCAGCAGCCCCGGAAGGGGGCTGGGCTACACCTTC
CDR3aa: CASSPGRGLGYTF

d_gene: NA
abundance: NA
v_gene: TRBV19
j_gene: TRBJ2-1
CDR3nt: TGTGCCACCCAAGGGAGGGGGGGCCTATACAATGAGCAGTTCTTC
CDR3aa: CATQGRGGLYNEQFF

d_gene: NA
abundance: NA
v_gene: TRBV2
j_gene: TRBJ2-1
CDR3nt: TGTGCCAGCAGTGAGGGCAGGGCCATTGGTGAGCAGTTCTTC
CDR3aa: CASSEGRAIGEQFF

d_gene: NA
abundance: NA
v_gene: TRBV2
j_gene: TRBJ1-6
CDR3nt: TGTGCCAGCAGTGAAGGTGGAGGGCTTAATTCACCCCTCCACTTT
CDR3aa: CASSEGGGLNSPLHF

d_gene: NA
abundance: NA
v_gene: TRBV30
j_gene: TRBJ2-5
CDR3nt: TGTGCCTGGAGTACGTCCGGGACCCAGTACTTC
CDR3aa: CAWSTSGTQYF

d_gene: TRBD2
abundance: NA
v_gene: TRBV28
j_gene: TRBJ2-3
CDR3nt: TGTGCCAGCAGTTCCCCGGCGGGGGGGACAGATACGCAGTATTTT
CDR3aa: CASSSPAGGTDTQYF

d_gene: NA
abundance: NA
v_gene: TRBV28
j_gene: TRBJ1-6
CDR3nt: TGTGCAGCATGTCCGGCGGGGCAAAATTCACCCCTCCACTTT
CDR3aa: CAACPAGQNSPLHF

d_gene: NA
abundance: NA
v_gene: TRBV3-1/TRBV3-2
j_gene: TRBJ1-1
CDR3nt: TGTGCCAGCAGCCTTCTAATACAGGGATCTGAAGCTTTCTTT
CDR3aa: CASSLLIQGSEAFF

d_gene: TRBD1
abundance: NA
v_gene: TRBV5-4
j_gene: TRBJ2-5
CDR3nt: TGTGCCAGCAGCTCCATCCGGGACAGGGCTAGTGAGACCCAGTACTTC
CDR3aa: CASSSIRDRASETQYF

d_gene: TRBD2
abundance: NA
v_gene: TRBV7-9
j_gene: TRBJ2-1
CDR3nt: TGTGCCAGCAGCTTAGTGACTAGCGGGGGGAATGAGCAGTTCTTC
CDR3aa: CASSLVTSGGNEQFF

d_gene: TRBD1
abundance: NA
v_gene: TRBV7-8
j_gene: TRBJ1-5
CDR3nt: TGTGCCAGCAGCTTACGTCCCGGGACAGGGACCGGTAATCAGCCCCAGCATTTT
CDR3aa: CASSLRPGTGTGNQPQHF

d_gene: NA
abundance: NA
v_gene: TRBV27
j_gene: TRBJ2-2
CDR3nt: TGTGCCAGCAGAATCGGACAGTACACCGGGGAGCTGTTTTTT
CDR3aa: CASRIGQYTGELFF

d_gene: NA
abundance: NA
v_gene: TRBV27
j_gene: TRBJ1-3
CDR3nt: TGTGCCAGCAGTAGCCAGGGGAAGTTTGGAAACACCATATATTTT
CDR3aa: CASSSQGKFGNTIYF

d_gene: NA
abundance: NA
v_gene: TRBV5-1
j_gene: TRBJ2-5
CDR3nt: TGCGCCAGCAACGGCGGGGTGGAAGAGACCCAGTACTTC
CDR3aa: CASNGGVEETQYF

d_gene: NA
abundance: NA
v_gene: TRBV27
j_gene: TRBJ2-5
CDR3nt: TGTGCCAGCAGGTCTAGCCTGGAGACCCAGTACTTC
CDR3aa: CASRSSLETQYF

d_gene: NA
abundance: NA
v_gene: TRBV7-3
j_gene: TRBJ1-1
CDR3nt: TGTGCCAGCAGCTTAAGGGGAGCAGACACTGAAGCTTTCTTT
CDR3aa: CASSLRGADTEAFF

d_gene: NA
abundance: NA
v_gene: TRBV18
j_gene: TRBJ1-1
CDR3nt: TGTGCCAGCTCACCTCAAGGGGCCCGCAGTGGTACTGAAGCTTTCTTT
CDR3aa: CASSPQGARSGTEAFF